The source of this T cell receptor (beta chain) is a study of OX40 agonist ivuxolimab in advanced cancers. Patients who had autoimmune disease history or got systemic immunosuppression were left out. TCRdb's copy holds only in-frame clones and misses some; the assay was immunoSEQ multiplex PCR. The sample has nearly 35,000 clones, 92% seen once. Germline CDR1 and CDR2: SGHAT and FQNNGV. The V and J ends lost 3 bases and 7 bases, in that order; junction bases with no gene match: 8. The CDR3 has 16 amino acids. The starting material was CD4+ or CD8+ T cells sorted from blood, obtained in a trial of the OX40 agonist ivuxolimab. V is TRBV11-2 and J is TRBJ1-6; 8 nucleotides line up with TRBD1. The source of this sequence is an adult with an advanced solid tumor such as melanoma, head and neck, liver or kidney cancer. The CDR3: CASSFSPGGMNSPLHF. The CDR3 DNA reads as TGTGCCAGCAGCTTTTCTCCAGGGGGCATGAATTCACCCCTCCACTTT. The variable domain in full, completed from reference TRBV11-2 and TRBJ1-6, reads EAGVAQSPRYKIIEKRQSVAFWCNPISGHATLYWYQQILGQGPKLLIQFQNNGVVDDSQLPKDRFSAERLKGVDSTLKIQPAKLEDSAVYLCASSFSPGGMNSPLHFGNGTRLTVT.